The clone carrying this T cell receptor (beta chain) has more than one count but fewer than ten. A single record per CDR3 protein comes from TCRdb applying MiXCR to the 5' RACE reads. The repertoire holds a few hundred thousand distinct CDR3 sequences, 25% to 30% seen once, with roughly 12% in the top ten. This specimen belongs to a study of T-cell memory formation after mild COVID-19. The CDR3 spans 17 residues. Germline-derived CDR1 and CDR2 are SGHTA and FQGNSA. V dropped 5 bases and J dropped 1 base, with 19 bases sitting between them. Material: PBMCs or a T cell subset sorted from them (not recorded which). This clonotype was sampled from an adult woman who had mild COVID-19 (a few samples of this study predate the infection). Cell type and time point are not known. The V gene is TRBV7-2, the J gene TRBJ2-3, with D possibly being TRBD2 (7 bases). The DNA of the CDR3 is TGTGCCAGCAGCAGACCCGGACTAGGGGGGGGCACAGATACGCAGTATTTT. Amino acids: CASSRPGLGGGTDTQYF.